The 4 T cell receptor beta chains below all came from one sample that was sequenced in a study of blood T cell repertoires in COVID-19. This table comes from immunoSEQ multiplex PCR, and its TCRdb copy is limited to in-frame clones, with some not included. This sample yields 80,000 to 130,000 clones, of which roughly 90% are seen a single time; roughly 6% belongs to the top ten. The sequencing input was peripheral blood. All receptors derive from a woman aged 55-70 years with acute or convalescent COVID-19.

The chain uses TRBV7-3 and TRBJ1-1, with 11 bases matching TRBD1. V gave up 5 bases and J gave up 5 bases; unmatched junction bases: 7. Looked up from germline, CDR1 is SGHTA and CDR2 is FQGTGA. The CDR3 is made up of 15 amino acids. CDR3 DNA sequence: TGTGCCAGCAGCAGGACAGGGGGCGGGAGAACTGAAGCTTTCTTT. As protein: CASSRTGGGRTEAFF.

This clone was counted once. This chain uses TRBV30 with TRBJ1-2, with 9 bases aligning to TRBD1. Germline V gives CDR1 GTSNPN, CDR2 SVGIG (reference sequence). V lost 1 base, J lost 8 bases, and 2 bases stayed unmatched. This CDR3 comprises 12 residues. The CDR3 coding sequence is TGTGCCTGGAGTGGGACAGGGGTAGGCTACACCTTC. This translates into CAWSGTGVGYTF.

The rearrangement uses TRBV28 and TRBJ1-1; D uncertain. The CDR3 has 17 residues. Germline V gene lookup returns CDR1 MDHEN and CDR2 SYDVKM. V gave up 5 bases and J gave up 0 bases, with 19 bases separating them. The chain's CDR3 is CASSLLVSVALNTEAFF. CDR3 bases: TGTGCCAGCAGTCTGTTGGTCTCTGTAGCTTTGAACACTGAAGCTTTCTTT.

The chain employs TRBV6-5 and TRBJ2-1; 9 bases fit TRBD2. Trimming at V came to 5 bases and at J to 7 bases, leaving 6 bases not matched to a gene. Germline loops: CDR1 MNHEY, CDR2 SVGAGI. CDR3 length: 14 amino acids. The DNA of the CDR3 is TGTGCCAGCAGTCCTCTAGCGGGAAGGAATGAGCAGTTCTTC. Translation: CASSPLAGRNEQFF.